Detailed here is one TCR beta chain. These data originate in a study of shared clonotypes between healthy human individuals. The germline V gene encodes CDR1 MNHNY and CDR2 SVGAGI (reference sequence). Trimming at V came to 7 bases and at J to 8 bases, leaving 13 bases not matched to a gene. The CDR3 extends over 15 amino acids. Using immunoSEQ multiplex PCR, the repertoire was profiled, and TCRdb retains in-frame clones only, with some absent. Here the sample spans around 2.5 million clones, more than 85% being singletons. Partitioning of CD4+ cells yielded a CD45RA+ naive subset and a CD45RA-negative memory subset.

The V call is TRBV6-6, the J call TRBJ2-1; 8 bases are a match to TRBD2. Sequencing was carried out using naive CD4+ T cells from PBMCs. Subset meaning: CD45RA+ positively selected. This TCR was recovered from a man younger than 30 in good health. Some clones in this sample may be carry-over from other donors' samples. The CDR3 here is CASNPGLEMLYEQFF. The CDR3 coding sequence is TGTGCCAGCAACCCGGGACTAGAGATGCTCTATGAGCAGTTCTTC.